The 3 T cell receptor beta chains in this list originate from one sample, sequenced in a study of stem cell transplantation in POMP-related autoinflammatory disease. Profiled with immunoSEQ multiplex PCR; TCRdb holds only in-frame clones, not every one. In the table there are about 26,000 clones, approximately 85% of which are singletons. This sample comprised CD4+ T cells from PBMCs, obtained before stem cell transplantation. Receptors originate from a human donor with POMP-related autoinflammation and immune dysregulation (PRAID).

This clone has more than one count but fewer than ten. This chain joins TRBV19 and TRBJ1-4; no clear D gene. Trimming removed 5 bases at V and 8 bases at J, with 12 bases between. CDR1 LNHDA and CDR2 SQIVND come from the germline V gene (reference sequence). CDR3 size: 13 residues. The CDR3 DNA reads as TGTGCCAGTAGTGCCAACACTCGGGAAAAACTGTTTTTT. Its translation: CASSANTREKLFF. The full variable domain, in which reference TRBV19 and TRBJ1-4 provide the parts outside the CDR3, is DGGITQSPKYLFRKEGQNVTLSCEQNLNHDAMYWYRQDPGQGLRLIYYSQIVNDFQKGDIAEGYSVSREKKESFPLTVTSAQKNPTAFYLCASSANTREKLFFGSGTQLSVL.

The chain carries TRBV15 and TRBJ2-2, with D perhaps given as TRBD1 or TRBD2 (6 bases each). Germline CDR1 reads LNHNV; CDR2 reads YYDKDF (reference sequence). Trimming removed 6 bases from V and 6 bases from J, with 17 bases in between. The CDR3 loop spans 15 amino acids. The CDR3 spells CATSLAGGGSGELFF. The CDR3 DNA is TGTGCCACCAGTTTGGCCGGAGGGGGGTCCGGGGAGCTGTTTTTT.

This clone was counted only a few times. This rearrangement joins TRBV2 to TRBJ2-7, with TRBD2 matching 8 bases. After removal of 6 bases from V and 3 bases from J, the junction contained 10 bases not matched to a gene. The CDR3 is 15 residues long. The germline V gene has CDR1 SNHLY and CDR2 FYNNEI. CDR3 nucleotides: TGTGCCAGCAGCGGGGGGGACGGATCCTACTACGAGCAGTACTTC. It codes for CASSGGDGSYYEQYF.